The 14 T cell receptor beta chains listed next were all sequenced from one sample in a study of blood T cell repertoires in COVID-19. Method: immunoSEQ multiplex PCR; TCRdb's copy keeps in-frame clones and lacks some. In the table there are under 250,000 clones, less than 90% of which are singletons. Sample: peripheral blood. The source of these receptors is a woman in her sixties or seventies who had recovered from COVID-19.

This clone has at least ten counts. The chain recombines TRBV30 with TRBJ1-6; a weak D match, TRBD1 (5 bases). The CDR3 length is 15 residues. In germline, CDR1 is GTSNPN, CDR2 SVGIG (reference sequence). Trimming took off 3 bases at V and 6 bases at J, with 15 bases between the two ends. The CDR3 is CAWRGIDRVNSPLHF. Written as DNA, the CDR3 is TGTGCCTGGAGGGGGATAGACAGAGTTAATTCACCCCTCCACTTT. Based on the CDR3 plus reference TRBV30 and TRBJ1-6, the full variable domain is SQTIHQWPATLVQPVGSPLSLECTVEGTSNPNLYWYRQAAGRGLQLLFYSVGIGQISSEVPQNLSASRPQDRQFILSSKKLLLSDSGFYLCAWRGIDRVNSPLHFGNGTRLTVT.

The chain combines TRBV4-1 with TRBJ1-4, with 9 bases lining up with TRBD1. Per germline, CDR1 MGHRA and CDR2 YSYEKL. Losses at the gene ends were 1 base for V and 7 bases for J; bases not matched to a gene: 13. The CDR3 covers 18 residues. The CDR3 DNA reads TGCGCCAGCAGCCAAGCCGGGGGACAGGGACTCTTTGTTGAAAAACTGTTTTTT. Amino acids: CASSQAGGQGLFVEKLFF.

The sample holds a few counts of this clone. The chain carries TRBV6-5 and TRBJ2-7; 12 bases agree with TRBD1. Per germline, CDR1 MNHEY and CDR2 SVGAGI. V trimming: 7 bases; J trimming: 5 bases; junction bases outside the gene matches: 9. The CDR3 contains 15 residues. Here the CDR3 reads CASNAGTGGGDEQYF. DNA for the CDR3: TGTGCCAGCAACGCCGGGACAGGGGGCGGAGACGAGCAGTACTTC.

The rearrangement links TRBV18 to TRBJ1-2; 8 nucleotides match TRBD1. Germline CDR1 is KGHSH and CDR2 is LQKENI. This CDR3 spans 12 amino acids. The J segment lost 8 bases and the V segment lost 3 bases, leaving 2 bases of the junction unmatched. Here the CDR3 DNA reads TGTGCCAGCTCACCCAGGGGGCAAGGCTACACCTTC. This encodes CASSPRGQGYTF.

The chain uses TRBV7-9 and TRBJ1-4; a possible D gene is TRBD1 (6 bases). There are 15 residues in the CDR3. CDR1 is SEHNR and CDR2 is FQNEAQ in the germline V gene (reference sequence). The V end lost 5 bases, the J end lost 4 bases, and 14 bases lay between the germline ends. CDR3 loop: CASSPGQSNNEKLFF. The CDR3, as DNA: TGTGCCAGCAGCCCCGGACAGAGTAATAATGAAAAACTGTTTTTT.

This sequence joins TRBV11-2 and TRBJ1-5, with unresolved D. Germline CDR1 is SGHAT and CDR2 is FQNNGV. CDR3 length: 13 amino acids. Trimming left V 2 bases short and J 5 bases short, with 7 bases between. The CDR3 loop is CASSLLRDQPQHF. The CDR3 nucleotides read TGTGCCAGCAGCTTATTGAGGGATCAGCCCCAGCATTTT.

The gene calls are TRBV21-1 and TRBJ1-2; TRBD1, the D gene given by the table, was not confirmed from the DNA. TRBV21-1 is tagged as a pseudogene. This CDR3 spans 13 amino acids. The CDR3 region has the DNA TGTGCCAGCACCCGGAGGACAGGGGATGGCTACACCTTC. This gives the protein CASTRRTGDGYTF.

This sequence joins TRBV7-8 and TRBJ1-2; TRBD1 agrees at 7 bases. Losses at the gene ends were 5 bases for V and 4 bases for J; bases not matched to a gene: 4. This CDR3 region has 13 residues. From germline, CDR1 is SGHVS and CDR2 FQNEAQ. The CDR3 DNA follows: TGTGCCAGCAGCATAAGACAGGGCTATGGCTACACCTTC. As protein: CASSIRQGYGYTF.

The genes are TRBV9 and TRBJ1-3; D ambiguous. V shed 2 bases and J shed 4 bases, with 13 bases lying between them. CDR1 and CDR2 from the germline V gene are SGDLS and YYNGEE. The CDR3 totals 15 residues. CDR3 sequence (DNA): TGTGCCAGCAGCGTCGCGGGTGTCGGAGGAAACACCATATATTTT. It specifies CASSVAGVGGNTIYF.

This chain uses TRBV7-2 with TRBJ2-5, with D possibly matching TRBD2 (6 bases). Germline V gene sequence: CDR1 SGHTA, CDR2 FQGNSA. The V and J ends lost 6 bases and 4 bases respectively, with 18 bases between them. The CDR3 extends over 15 amino acids. The CDR3 DNA is TGTGCCAGCAGTTCAAGACTAGGAGTCGGAGAGACCCAGTACTTC. It is translated as CASSSRLGVGETQYF.

The rearrangement uses TRBV20-1 and TRBJ1-2; D is unresolved. Germline V lookup: CDR1 DFQATT, CDR2 SNEGSKA (reference sequence). The CDR3 contains 11 residues. Between the trimmed V and J ends, which lost 3 bases and 8 bases, there was a span of 10 bases. The CDR3 sequence is CSARWLEGYTF. In DNA, the CDR3 is TGCAGTGCTAGGTGGTTGGAGGGCTACACCTTC.

V is TRBV6-5 and J is TRBJ1-1; TRBD1 matches at 9 bases. CDR3 length equals 15 residues. Germline lookup yields CDR1 MNHEY and CDR2 SVGAGI. V dropped 5 bases and J dropped 6; count of bases not matched to a gene: 10. Written as DNA, the CDR3 is TGTGCCAGCAGTCCACAGACAGGGGGTTCAGCTGAAGCTTTCTTT. Its translation is CASSPQTGGSAEAFF.

This clone came up once. The chain carries TRBV5-6 and TRBJ1-2, with 10 positions matching TRBD1. The CDR3 consists of 14 residues. V dropped 4 bases and J dropped 7; count of bases not matched to a gene: 7. Germline V gene lookup returns CDR1 SGHDT and CDR2 YYEEEE. Here the CDR3 reads CASSIDRGLGGYTF. The DNA for the CDR3 is TGTGCCAGCAGCATCGACAGGGGGCTCGGTGGCTACACCTTC.

This chain joins TRBV19 and TRBJ2-7; TRBD2 agrees at 9 bases. With V trimmed by 6 bases and J by 3 bases, 9 bases remained unmatched. Germline CDR1 reads LNHDA; CDR2 reads SQIVND (reference sequence). CDR3 length: 15 amino acids. CDR3 bases: TGTGCCAGTAGCATAAGCGGGGGGTATTACTACGAGCAGTACTTC. Translated, it gives CASSISGGYYYEQYF.